Presented here are 10 T cell receptor beta chains from one specimen sequenced in a study of shared clonotypes between healthy human individuals. Sequencing was performed with immunoSEQ multiplex PCR; in TCRdb, only in-frame clones are kept and a portion is missing. The data contain around 1.5 million clones, 95% to 99% of them singletons. Sequenced sample: naive CD4+ T cells sorted from blood. Subset denoted: CD45RA+ positively selected. All receptors derive from a man aged 30 to 45 in good health.

The J gene is TRBJ1-2, the V gene TRBV28; TRBD1 matches at 8 bases. The CDR3 runs to 14 residues. Trimming removed 8 bases from V and 6 bases from J; junction bases left unmatched: 11. CDR1 MDHEN and CDR2 SYDVKM come from the germline V gene. The DNA for the CDR3 is TGTGCCAGCCGCCAGGACAGGGTCGGGGATGGCTACACCTTC. Translating gives CASRQDRVGDGYTF.

Comments on this clone: The same CDR3 can be traced to other DNA sequences in this sample. The rearrangement uses TRBV29-1 and TRBJ2-3, with D uncertain. Trimming shortened V by 6 bases and J by 2 bases, and 6 bases separated the two germline ends. This CDR3 comprises 11 residues. Germline V gene sequence: CDR1 SQVTM, CDR2 ANQGSEA. The CDR3 DNA follows: TGCAGCGTAGACATCACAGATACGCAGTATTTT. It specifies CSVDITDTQYF.

The chain is built from TRBV30 and TRBJ2-7; D unclear. Trimming stripped 5 bases from V and 0 bases from J, with 17 bases between. The CDR3 length is 15 residues. CDR1 and CDR2 (germline): GTSNPN, SVGIG (reference sequence). The CDR3 DNA is TGTGCCTGGTCCGGGTATTCCCTGAGCTCCTACGAGCAGTACTTC. Protein: CAWSGYSLSSYEQYF.

About this clone: This sample includes further DNA sequences coding for the same CDR3. The chain uses TRBV30 and TRBJ1-3; D is unclear. Germline V gives CDR1 GTSNPN, CDR2 SVGIG (reference sequence). Trimming shortened V by 3 bases and J by 0 bases, and 3 bases separated the two germline ends. The CDR3 totals 12 residues. CDR3 DNA: TGTGCCTGGAGCAGCTCTGGAAACACCATATATTTT. Amino acids: CAWSSSGNTIYF.

The chain couples TRBV6-1 to TRBJ2-2; 11 bases are shared with TRBD2. The CDR3 has 18 amino acids. Trimming removed 2 bases from V and 0 bases from J; junction bases left unmatched: 5. Germline-derived CDR1 and CDR2 are MNHNS and SASEGT. The chain's CDR3 is CASSERLAGRTNTGELFF. The CDR3 coding sequence is TGTGCCAGCAGTGAAAGACTAGCGGGGCGGACGAACACCGGGGAGCTGTTTTTT.

This chain connects TRBV5-5 to TRBJ1-3; 7 nucleotides agree with TRBD1. This CDR3 region has 13 residues. Germline V gene sequence: CDR1 SGHKS, CDR2 YYEKEE (reference sequence). Losses at the gene ends were 7 bases for V and 11 bases for J; bases not matched to a gene: 12. In nucleotides, the CDR3 is TGTGCCAGCGGTCAGGGGGTCGGGAACCCCATATATTTT. It specifies CASGQGVGNPIYF. The full variable domain, in which reference TRBV5-5 and TRBJ1-3 provide the parts outside the CDR3, is DAGVTQSPTHLIKTRGQQVTLRCSPISGHKSVSWYQQVLGQGPQFIFQYYEKEERGRGNFPDRFSARQFPNYSSELNVNALLLGDSALYLCASGQGVGNPIYFGEGSWLTVV.

The rearrangement uses TRBV5-1 and TRBJ2-1, with D perhaps matching TRBD1 or TRBD2 (5 bases each). Germline V gives CDR1 SGHRS, CDR2 YFSETQ. The CDR3 covers 17 residues. The V gene lost 5 bases and the J gene lost 0 bases, with 18 bases spanning the gap. The CDR3: CASRPRGTSSSYNEQFF. The CDR3 DNA reads as TGCGCCAGCAGGCCACGAGGGACCTCGAGCTCCTACAATGAGCAGTTCTTC.

In the case of this clone: Other DNA sequences in this specimen translate into the identical CDR3. The V call is TRBV5-1, the J call TRBJ2-7; 9 bases line up with TRBD1. The V segment lost 4 bases and the J segment 4 bases; nucleotides outside the gene matches: 9. Germline-derived CDR1 and CDR2 are SGHRS and YFSETQ. This CDR3 has 15 residues. The CDR3 here is CASSPPGQGLYEQYF. CDR3 sequence (DNA): TGCGCCAGCAGCCCCCCGGGACAGGGACTTTACGAGCAGTACTTC.

The chain has TRBV9 and TRBJ2-7, with 10 bases identical to TRBD1. Trimming at V came to 4 bases and at J to 5 bases, leaving 12 bases not matched to a gene. CDR1 and CDR2 from the germline V gene are SGDLS and YYNGEE. The CDR3 sequence is 16 residues long. As DNA, the CDR3 is TGTGCCAGCAGCTACGCCCGGGACAGGGGAGGAAACGAGCAGTACTTC. Encoded protein: CASSYARDRGGNEQYF.

The chain recombines TRBV18 with TRBJ2-4, with TRBD1 identical over 8 bases. Trimming cost V 5 bases and J 7 bases; bases outside gene matches: 7. CDR3 length: 14 amino acids. Germline V lookup: CDR1 KGHSH, CDR2 LQKENI. The DNA for the CDR3 is TGTGCCAGCTCATTCGGGACAGGTTCGAACATTCAGTACTTC. Translated, it gives CASSFGTGSNIQYF.